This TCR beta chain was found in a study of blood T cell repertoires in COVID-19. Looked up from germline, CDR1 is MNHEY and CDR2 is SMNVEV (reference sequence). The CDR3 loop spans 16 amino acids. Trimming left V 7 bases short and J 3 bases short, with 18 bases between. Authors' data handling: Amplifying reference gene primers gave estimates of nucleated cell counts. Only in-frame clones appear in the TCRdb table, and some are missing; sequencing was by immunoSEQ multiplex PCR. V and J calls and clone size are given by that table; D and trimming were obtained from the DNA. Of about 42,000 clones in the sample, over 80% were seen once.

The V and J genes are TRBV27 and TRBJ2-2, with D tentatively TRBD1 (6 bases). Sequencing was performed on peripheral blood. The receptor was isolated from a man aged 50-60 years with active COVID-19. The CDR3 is CASTSLAQGDTGELFF. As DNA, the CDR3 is TGTGCCAGCACCTCCTTAGCACAGGGAGACACCGGGGAGCTGTTTTTT.